The 27 T cell receptor beta chains given below trace back to one sample, sequenced in a study of T cell repertoires in cytomegalovirus infection. A single record per CDR3 protein comes from TCRdb applying MiXCR to the reads. The sample records roughly 340,000 distinct CDR3 sequences, 29% being singletons. Their antigens remain unidentified. The starting material was cultured PBMCs, obtained from culture after CMV antigen stimulation. The source of these receptors is a human donor in good health (CMV status not recorded). Some clones in this sample may be carry-over from other donors' samples.

The rearrangement joins TRBV7-8 to TRBJ2-5; 7 positions match TRBD1. Germline trimming cut 4 bases from V and 4 bases from J; bases unmatched to any gene: 6. The CDR3 has 14 amino acids. CDR1 SGHVS and CDR2 FQNEAQ come from the germline V gene. CDR3 sequence reads: CASSSNRGSETQYF. CDR3 nucleotide sequence: TGTGCCAGCAGCTCAAACAGGGGTTCAGAGACCCAGTACTTC.

This chain uses TRBV6-5 with TRBJ1-1, with D tentatively TRBD1 (6 bases). CDR1 is MNHEY and CDR2 is SVGAGI in the germline V gene. The V end was cut by 4 bases, the J end by 0 bases, with 12 bases between. The CDR3 is made up of 15 amino acids. CDR3 sequence (DNA): TGTGCCAGCAGTTTAAACGGGGGCATGAACACTGAAGCTTTCTTT. It is translated as CASSLNGGMNTEAFF.

This clonotype was detected only a few times. The CDR3 loop reads CASSPAGRNTEAFF. In nucleotides, the CDR3 is TGTGCCAGCAGTCCTGCCGGGAGGAACACTGAAGCTTTCTTT. V and J are TRBV12-3 or TRBV12-4 and TRBJ1-1; D unresolved. V was trimmed by 5 bases and J by 1 base, leaving 11 bases between them. This CDR3 is 14 amino acids long.

The J gene is TRBJ2-1, the V gene TRBV20-1; TRBD2 matches 8 bases. CDR1 DFQATT and CDR2 SNEGSKA come from the germline V gene (reference sequence). This CDR3 has 14 residues. Trimming removed 3 bases from V and 11 bases from J; junction bases left unmatched: 12. The CDR3 here is CSASREGSGGKQFF. CDR3 coding DNA: TGCAGTGCTAGTAGGGAAGGGAGCGGGGGTAAGCAGTTCTTC.

This clonotype was found a few times. This rearrangement joins TRBV5-1 to TRBJ2-3; possible D gene TRBD1, 5 bases. CDR1 is SGHRS, CDR2 YFSETQ, per germline. Trimming took off 4 bases at V and 0 bases at J, with 18 bases between the two ends. This CDR3 region has 17 residues. The CDR3 nucleotides are TGCGCCAGCAGCCCATATCCAGGGTCCTCTAGCACAGATACGCAGTATTTT. It translates to CASSPYPGSSSTDTQYF.

The V and J genes are TRBV12-3 or TRBV12-4 and TRBJ2-2; 9 positions match TRBD1. The V segment lost 5 bases and the J segment 4 bases; nucleotides outside the gene matches: 2. The CDR3 length is 14 residues. The CDR3, as DNA: TGTGCCAGCAGTCCGGACAGGGGCACCGGGGAGCTGTTTTTT. It encodes CASSPDRGTGELFF.

J is TRBJ2-7 and V is TRBV6-5; a possible D gene is TRBD1 (6 bases). Germline CDR1 is MNHEY and CDR2 is SVGAGI. V was pared by 2 bases and J by 6 bases, with 14 bases between. CDR3 length equals 14 residues. The CDR3 bases are TGTGCCAGCAGTTACGGGGATACAGGGTTCGAGCAGTACTTC. Translated, it gives CASSYGDTGFEQYF.

Only a few counts were recorded for this clonotype. V gene TRBV27 combines with J gene TRBJ1-4; 10 bases fit TRBD1. Trimming removed 4 bases from V and 7 bases from J; junction bases left unmatched: 9. There are 16 residues in the CDR3. The V gene's germline CDR1 is MNHEY and CDR2 SMNVEV (reference sequence). The CDR3 coding sequence is TGTGCCAGCAGTTCCTCCACCGGGACAGGGGTTGAAAAACTGTTTTTT. Encoded protein: CASSSSTGTGVEKLFF.

The V call is TRBV11-2, the J call TRBJ1-5, with a tentative D call TRBD1 (5 bases). Germline V gene sequence: CDR1 SGHAT, CDR2 FQNNGV. Trimming removed 4 bases from V and 2 bases from J, with 12 bases in between. The CDR3 is made up of 15 amino acids. The CDR3 coding sequence is TGTGCCAGCAGCTATGACGCCAGGGGCAATCAGCCCCAGCATTTT. Amino acids: CASSYDARGNQPQHF.

The V call is TRBV7-9, the J call TRBJ2-7; D remains ambiguous. The CDR3 consists of 15 residues. The V gene lost 5 bases and the J gene lost 1 base, with 15 bases spanning the gap. The germline V gene has CDR1 SEHNR and CDR2 FQNEAQ (reference sequence). CDR3 region: CASSPTAGPSYEQYF. CDR3 sequence (DNA): TGTGCCAGCAGCCCCACGGCAGGTCCTTCCTACGAGCAGTACTTC.

The chain recombines TRBV6-9 with TRBJ1-5; a possible D gene is TRBD1 (5 bases). The germline gives CDR1 MNHGY, CDR2 SVAAGI. V was trimmed by 4 bases and J by 7 bases, leaving 23 bases between them. This CDR3 is 17 amino acids long. CDR3 nucleotides: TGTGCCAGCAGTTCCCCACGGGACCCACAGCTTGGGCAGCCCCAGCATTTT. Translation gives CASSSPRDPQLGQPQHF.

V and J are TRBV20-1 and TRBJ1-5, with 7 bases fitting TRBD1. V was pared by 6 bases and J by 9 bases, with 11 bases of the junction left unmatched. This CDR3 contains 13 residues. Germline CDR1 is DFQATT and CDR2 is SNEGSKA (reference sequence). Here the CDR3 DNA reads TGCAGTGCCCCGAGGACAGGTAGTGTGCCCCAGCATTTT. The encoded protein is CSAPRTGSVPQHF.

This clonotype occurred many times. The CDR3 DNA is TGTGCCAGCAGCTTGCGGTTAGGCAATGAGCAGTTCTTC. As protein: CASSLRLGNEQFF. The V gene is TRBV5-6, the J gene TRBJ2-1, with D hard to call. Germline values: CDR1 SGHDT, CDR2 YYEEEE. V was clipped by 1 base and J by 6 bases, with 8 bases between them. CDR3 length: 13 residues.

The V call is TRBV5-6, the J call TRBJ2-3; a possible D gene is TRBD2 (5 bases). This CDR3 has 15 amino acids. V shed 0 bases and J shed 5 bases, with 13 bases lying between them. Germline lookup yields CDR1 SGHDT and CDR2 YYEEEE. Here the CDR3 DNA reads TGTGCCAGCAGCTTGGGGGGAGATTCGATAGATACGCAGTATTTT. It is translated as CASSLGGDSIDTQYF. The entire variable domain, with the rest obtained from reference TRBV5-6 and TRBJ2-3, is as follows: DAGVTQSPTHLIKTRGQQVTLRCSPKSGHDTVSWYQQALGQGPQFIFQYYEEEERQRGNFPDRFSGHQFPNYSSELNVNALLLGDSALYLCASSLGGDSIDTQYFGPGTRLTVL.

This rearrangement joins TRBV30 to TRBJ1-6, with a possible D match to TRBD1 (6 bases). CDR3 length: 14 amino acids. The V and J ends lost 5 bases and 10 bases respectively, with 18 bases between them. The germline V gene encodes CDR1 GTSNPN and CDR2 SVGIG (reference sequence). The chain's CDR3 is CAWSGHPSESPLHF. The CDR3 DNA reads TGTGCCTGGTCGGGACACCCGTCGGAGTCACCCCTCCACTTT.

This chain joins TRBV4-1 and TRBJ2-7, with TRBD2 matching 8 bases. The V and J ends lost 4 bases and 7 bases, in that order; junction bases with no gene match: 12. CDR1 MGHRA and CDR2 YSYEKL come from the germline V gene. The CDR3 contains 15 residues. CDR3 in amino acids: CASSLELLAGSEQYF. CDR3 coding DNA: TGCGCCAGCAGCCTTGAGCTGTTAGCGGGAAGTGAGCAGTACTTC.

This clonotype was seen a handful of times. The chain has TRBV11-2 and TRBJ1-1; D gene unclear. This CDR3 has 11 amino acids. From germline, CDR1 is SGHAT and CDR2 FQNNGV. V lost 5 bases and J lost 3, with 4 bases in between. This chain's CDR3 is CASSAYTEAFF. Here the CDR3 DNA reads TGTGCCAGCAGCGCGTACACTGAAGCTTTCTTT.

The chain couples TRBV5-5 to TRBJ2-1; 7 bases align to TRBD2. The V gene end was trimmed by 5 bases and the J gene end by 3 bases; junction bases not matched to a gene: 14. Germline loops: CDR1 SGHKS, CDR2 YYEKEE (reference sequence). The CDR3 length is 17 residues. The CDR3 DNA sequence: TGTGCCAGCAGTTCTGAAGGGAGGGCAGTGTACTACAATGAGCAGTTCTTC. This encodes CASSSEGRAVYYNEQFF.

This clonotype has just a few counts. The chain employs TRBV27 and TRBJ1-1, with D uncertain. This CDR3 contains 13 residues. Per the germline V gene, CDR1 is MNHEY and CDR2 is SMNVEV (reference sequence). The ends were cut back, 8 bases at V and 6 bases at J, with 16 bases in the middle. The CDR3 reads CASWAPGSAEAFF. The CDR3 region has the DNA TGTGCCAGCTGGGCCCCGGGATCAGCTGAAGCTTTCTTT.

This clonotype was picked up many times. This chain uses TRBV20-1 with TRBJ1-5, with 8 bases fitting TRBD1. The CDR3 has 16 residues. V shed 6 bases and J 2 bases; nucleotides not matched to a gene: 12. Germline lookup yields CDR1 DFQATT and CDR2 SNEGSKA (reference sequence). The DNA for the CDR3 is TGCAGTGCCGAGGACAGGGCGCAAAGTGGCAATCAGCCCCAGCATTTT. This translates into CSAEDRAQSGNQPQHF.

This clonotype came up a few times. The chain joins TRBV9 to TRBJ2-2; D not resolved. Germline values: CDR1 SGDLS, CDR2 YYNGEE. V dropped 2 bases and J dropped 6 bases, with 8 bases sitting between them. CDR3 size: 13 residues. As DNA, the CDR3 is TGTGCCAGCAGCGTCCGGGCGGCCGGGGAGCTGTTTTTT. Protein: CASSVRAAGELFF.

This clonotype has only a few counts. V gene TRBV2 combines with J gene TRBJ1-1, with 7 bases matching TRBD1. Trimming removed 4 bases from V and 4 bases from J; junction bases left unmatched: 12. The germline V gene encodes CDR1 SNHLY and CDR2 FYNNEI. CDR3 length: 16 amino acids. In DNA form, the CDR3 reads TGTGCCAGCAGTGCCTCGGCAGGGGGACGGAGCACTGAAGCTTTCTTT. This gives the protein CASSASAGGRSTEAFF. Based on the CDR3 plus reference TRBV2 and TRBJ1-1, the full variable domain is EPEVTQTPSHQVTQMGQEVILRCVPISNHLYFYWYRQILGQKVEFLVSFYNNEISEKSEIFDDQFSVERPDGSNFTLKIRSTKLEDSAMYFCASSASAGGRSTEAFFGQGTRLTVV.

This clonotype was counted many times. The V and J genes are TRBV7-2 and TRBJ2-7; D gene uncertain. Germline V gene data show CDR1 as SGHTA and CDR2 as FQGNSA. V was clipped by 2 bases and J by 3 bases, with 8 bases between them. The CDR3 has 13 amino acids. In DNA, the CDR3 is TGTGCCAGCAGCTTACCACAGATCTACGAGCAGTACTTC. Amino acids: CASSLPQIYEQYF.

This clonotype appeared a few times. The CDR3 protein is CASGLVSVGPVTEGELFF. CDR3 in DNA: TGTGCTAGTGGTTTGGTATCCGTGGGTCCCGTCACGGAGGGGGAGCTGTTTTTT. The chain uses TRBV12-5 and TRBJ2-2; D gene unclear. The CDR3 consists of 18 residues. Germline CDR1 is LGHNT and CDR2 is FRNRAP. V lost 0 bases, J lost 8 bases, and 22 bases lay in between.

This clonotype occurred a few times. V usage is TRBV28 and J usage is TRBJ1-1; 8 bases agree with TRBD1. V shed 4 bases, J shed 3 bases, and the junction held 7 bases outside the gene matches. CDR3 size: 15 residues. Germline V gene sequence: CDR1 MDHEN, CDR2 SYDVKM. CDR3 amino acids: CASSSPGQAHTEAFF. For the CDR3, the DNA is TGTGCCAGCAGTTCGCCGGGACAGGCGCACACTGAAGCTTTCTTT. Complete variable domain (other parts from reference TRBV28 and TRBJ1-1): DVKVTQSSRYLVKRTGEKVFLECVQDMDHENMFWYRQDPGLGLRLIYFSYDVKMKEKGDIPEGYSVSREKKERFSLILESASTNQTSMYLCASSSPGQAHTEAFFGQGTRLTVV.

This clonotype was seen a few times. V usage is TRBV11-2 and J usage is TRBJ2-2; D not resolved. The V end was cut by 4 bases, the J end by 1 base, with 10 bases between. Per the germline V gene, CDR1 is SGHAT and CDR2 is FQNNGV. The CDR3 loop spans 15 amino acids. This chain's CDR3 is CASSSGNWNTGELFF. The CDR3 region has the DNA TGTGCCAGCAGCTCAGGCAATTGGAACACCGGGGAGCTGTTTTTT.

Only a few counts were recorded for this clonotype. This rearrangement joins TRBV9 to TRBJ1-2, with 7 bases matching TRBD1. The V and J ends lost 0 bases and 6 bases, in that order; junction bases with no gene match: 2. The germline V gene encodes CDR1 SGDLS and CDR2 YYNGEE. There are 13 residues in the CDR3. CDR3 residues: CASSVDRGNGYTF. The CDR3 coding sequence is TGTGCCAGCAGCGTAGACAGGGGTAATGGCTACACCTTC.